This T cell receptor beta chain was observed in a study of regulatory T cells in long-lasting Graves disease. This clonotype was observed a handful of times. Its antigen is currently unknown. A much larger clone is a single base away; this may be a read error. Time point described: newly diagnosed GD, antithyroid drugs for less than 3 months. RNA from PBMCs was the source of the TCR library. This CDR3 comprises 15 residues. Construction of TCR beta libraries relied on iRepertoire HTBI primers and on Arm-PCR targeting CDR3 regions. In the original analysis: Around 59 TRBV and 11 to 15 TRBJ segments were identified across samples. TCRdb processed the multiplex PCR reads anew with MiXCR; each CDR3 protein has one entry. TCRdb assigned the V and J calls; the authors' analysis was not used. The sample lists about 320,000 distinct CDR3 sequences, 15% to 20% occurring once. Study-level results: Persistent disease preferred TRBV28, TRBJ1-2 and TRBJ2-5. Public clonotype sharing was higher in persistent than newly diagnosed patients.

Sequences were derived from peripheral blood mononuclear cells (PBMCs), sampled at new diagnosis, from a patient treated with antithyroid drugs. The rearrangement links TRBV12-3 or TRBV12-4 to TRBJ1-1; no clear D. This TCR derives from a female donor with Graves disease. CDR3 nucleotides: TGTGTCAGCAGTTTTCTCCCGGGAAAGAACACTGAAGCTTTCTTT. Protein sequence: CVSSFLPGKNTEAFF.